Below, 28 T cell receptor beta chains from the same sample are listed, as sequenced in a study of cytomegalovirus exposure and HLA in healthy donors. It was with 60 Vbeta and 13 Jbeta primers that the PCR ran. The repertoire was sequenced with immunoSEQ multiplex PCR; TCRdb's copy has only in-frame clones and lacks some. Of 150,000 to 200,000 clones listed, approximately 75% are singletons. Material: PBMCs. The receptors derive from a girl under 18 in good health and CMV-seronegative.

The rearrangement joins TRBV7-2 to TRBJ2-2; D is possibly TRBD2 (6 bases). This CDR3 region has 16 residues. Trimming left V 8 bases short and J 4 bases short, with 20 bases between. CDR1 is SGHTA and CDR2 is FQGNSA in the germline V gene. The CDR3 loop reads CASGDGGQGGTGELFF. CDR3 in DNA: TGTGCCAGCGGGGATGGAGGGCAGGGTGGCACCGGGGAGCTGTTTTTT.

The V gene is TRBV7-9, the J gene TRBJ2-5; the match to TRBD2 covers 9 bases. Germline V gene lookup returns CDR1 SEHNR and CDR2 FQNEAQ (reference sequence). The J segment lost 2 bases and the V segment lost 1 base, leaving 2 bases of the junction unmatched. This CDR3 region has 15 residues. The DNA for the CDR3 is TGTGCCAGCAGCTTAGTCAGCGGGGGGCAAGAGACCCAGTACTTC. Translated, it gives CASSLVSGGQETQYF.

This clone appeared a few times. The rearrangement links TRBV18 to TRBJ2-7; 8 nucleotides align to TRBD1. The trim removed 4 bases at V and 1 base at J, leaving 6 bases unmatched. CDR3 length: 15 residues. Per germline, CDR1 KGHSH and CDR2 LQKENI. The CDR3 sequence: CASSLGQGGSYEQYF. The CDR3 DNA sequence: TGTGCCAGCTCACTCGGACAGGGCGGGTCCTACGAGCAGTACTTC. The variable domain in full, with the rest retrieved from reference TRBV18 and TRBJ2-7, is NAGVMQNPRHLVRRRGQEARLRCSPMKGHSHVYWYRQLPEEGLKFMVYLQKENIIDESGMPKERFSAEFPKEGPSILRIQQVVRGDSAAYFCASSLGQGGSYEQYFGPGTRLTVT.

Only a few counts were recorded for this clone. The rearrangement uses TRBV6-1 and TRBJ2-6; TRBD1 matches 10 bases. The CDR3 loop spans 15 amino acids. Per germline, CDR1 MNHNS and CDR2 SASEGT. The trim removed 2 bases at V and 8 bases at J, leaving 3 bases unmatched. The CDR3 here is CASSEPGQGSNVLTF. In DNA form, the CDR3 reads TGTGCCAGCAGTGAACCGGGACAGGGGTCCAACGTCCTGACTTTC.

The DNA for the CDR3 is TGCGCCAGCAGCCAGGAAGAGGAATATGGCTACACCTTC. It is translated as CASSQEEEYGYTF. The chain links TRBV4-1 to TRBJ1-2; D gene uncertain. The CDR3 totals 13 residues. From germline, CDR1 is MGHRA and CDR2 YSYEKL. Trimming stripped 3 bases from V and 5 bases from J, with 10 bases between.

This chain links TRBV2 with TRBJ2-7; the D is unclear. This CDR3 is 11 amino acids long. The V end was cut by 7 bases, the J end by 6 bases, with 10 bases between. Germline CDR1 SNHLY, CDR2 FYNNEI. CDR3 protein: CASTSVFEQYF. CDR3 DNA: TGTGCCAGCACCTCAGTTTTCGAGCAGTACTTC.

This clone was seen only a few times. The chain uses TRBV6-6 and TRBJ1-5; no clear D. V dropped 7 bases and J dropped 4 bases, with 14 bases sitting between them. This CDR3 is 14 amino acids long. Germline lookup yields CDR1 MNHNY and CDR2 SVGAGI (reference sequence). The CDR3 here is CASTPDRGNQPQHF. The CDR3 DNA reads as TGTGCCAGCACTCCTGACCGGGGAAATCAGCCCCAGCATTTT.

The chain recombines TRBV12-1 with TRBJ2-5; TRBD2 reflects the table's D call only, with no check against the DNA. TRBV12-1 is recorded as a pseudogene. The CDR3 totals 17 residues. The CDR3 reads CASSFSAGVTGEETQYF. CDR3 bases: TGTGCCAGCAGCTTTTCCGCGGGGGTCACTGGAGAAGAGACCCAGTACTTC.

This chain links TRBV25-1 with TRBJ2-1; TRBD2 matches 8 bases. Germline V gene lookup returns CDR1 MGHDK and CDR2 SYGVNS. This CDR3 is built from 14 residues. V dropped 5 bases and J dropped 6; count of bases not matched to a gene: 6. CDR3 DNA: TGTGCCAGCAGTAACCCGGGGGGGGGCAATGAGCAGTTCTTC. Amino acid sequence: CASSNPGGGNEQFF.

The rearrangement links TRBV5-4 to TRBJ2-7; 8 nucleotides line up with TRBD1. Germline CDR1 and CDR2: SGHNT and YYREEE (reference sequence). The CDR3 loop spans 14 amino acids. The trim removed 3 bases at V and 2 bases at J, leaving 4 bases unmatched. The CDR3 reads CASSSTGAPYEQYF. Here the CDR3 DNA reads TGTGCCAGCAGCTCGACAGGGGCCCCCTACGAGCAGTACTTC.

This clone has only a few counts. The chain has TRBV5-1 and TRBJ1-4; the D gene is possibly TRBD1 (5 bases). Germline V lookup: CDR1 SGHRS, CDR2 YFSETQ. The CDR3 has 11 amino acids. Trimming removed 5 bases from V and 10 bases from J, with 9 bases in between. In DNA, the CDR3 is TGCGCCAGCAGACAAGACAGAAAACTGTTTTTT. Its translation is CASRQDRKLFF.

The chain joins TRBV2 to TRBJ1-2, with 9 bases that match TRBD1. V dropped 6 bases and J dropped 1; count of bases not matched to a gene: 12. Germline-derived CDR1 and CDR2 are SNHLY and FYNNEI. The CDR3 runs to 17 residues. The CDR3 DNA follows: TGTGCCAGCAGGGGGGAGGACAGGGGTCGGAATAACTATGGCTACACCTTC. Translated: CASRGEDRGRNNYGYTF.

The rearrangement joins TRBV5-8 to TRBJ2-1; 9 positions match TRBD1. The CDR3 has 12 amino acids. Trimming took 9 bases from V and 7 from J; bases not matched to a gene: 5. Germline assignment: CDR1 SGHTS and CDR2 YDEGEE. DNA for the CDR3: TGTGCCACCTGGACAGGGGCAAATGAGCAGTTCTTC. Translated, it gives CATWTGANEQFF.

The chain couples TRBV30 to TRBJ1-2; D remains ambiguous. This CDR3 region has 11 residues. Germline CDR1 GTSNPN, CDR2 SVGIG (reference sequence). The ends were cut back, 0 bases at V and 6 bases at J, with 5 bases in the middle. The CDR3 loop is CAWSVRDGYTF. The CDR3 region has the DNA TGTGCCTGGAGTGTACGGGATGGCTACACCTTC.

This chain connects TRBV4-2 to TRBJ1-6, with D unresolved. The CDR3 spans 14 residues. The germline gives CDR1 LGHNA, CDR2 YNFKEQ. Deletions cut 0 bases from V and 10 bases from J, with 10 bases between. This CDR3 reads CASSQEAGRSPLHF. The CDR3 nucleotides are TGTGCCAGCAGCCAAGAAGCAGGCCGGTCACCCCTCCACTTT.

This clone was seen only a few times. V gene TRBV27 combines with J gene TRBJ2-7; 8 positions agree with TRBD1. J was trimmed by 3 bases and V by 3 bases; bases with no gene match: 10. The CDR3 totals 16 residues. CDR1 is MNHEY and CDR2 is SMNVEV in the germline V gene (reference sequence). CDR3 coding DNA: TGTGCCAGCAGTTTCTCTCAGGGGGCGAAGGGCTACGAGCAGTACTTC. It specifies CASSFSQGAKGYEQYF.

This rearrangement joins TRBV29-1 to TRBJ2-7, with D maybe TRBD1 (6 bases). There are 12 residues in the CDR3. Germline CDR1 SQVTM, CDR2 ANQGSEA. V was clipped by 5 bases and J by 0 bases, with 8 bases between them. CDR3 DNA: TGCAGCGTTAGACAGGACTCCTACGAGCAGTACTTC. Translating it yields CSVRQDSYEQYF.

This chain uses TRBV25-1 with TRBJ1-6; 7 bases fit TRBD1. The CDR3 has 14 amino acids. The junction had 5 bases not matched to a gene; V was cut back by 6 bases and J by 6 bases. Germline CDR1 reads MGHDK; CDR2 reads SYGVNS. The CDR3 loop reads CASRGQSLNSPLHF. CDR3 DNA: TGTGCCAGCAGGGGACAGTCACTTAATTCACCCCTCCACTTT.

The CDR3 nucleotides are TGCGCCAGCAGAGAGATCGGCACTGAAGCTTTCTTT. Amino acid sequence: CASREIGTEAFF. The chain combines TRBV10-2 with TRBJ1-1; D is unresolved. V was cut by 6 bases and J by 4 bases, with 9 bases left in between. CDR3 length: 12 amino acids. Per germline, CDR1 WSHSY and CDR2 SAAADI.

The chain has TRBV12-5 and TRBJ2-1; 8 bases fit TRBD2. V lost 7 bases, J lost 8 bases, and 13 bases stayed unmatched. From germline, CDR1 is LGHNT and CDR2 FRNRAP. This CDR3 comprises 15 residues. The CDR3 reads CASVYSRGGRDEQFF. CDR3 bases: TGTGCTAGTGTTTACAGTCGGGGGGGCCGGGATGAGCAGTTCTTC.

The chain carries TRBV4-1 and TRBJ1-2; D might be TRBD1 (5 bases). This CDR3 is 14 amino acids long. From germline, CDR1 is MGHRA and CDR2 YSYEKL. V was pared by 0 bases and J by 8 bases, with 13 bases between. The CDR3 DNA follows: TGCGCCAGCAGCCAAGACCCAGGGAGGAACGGCTACACCTTC. Its translation: CASSQDPGRNGYTF.

The chain joins TRBV10-3 to TRBJ1-5; D remains unclear. Germline values: CDR1 ENHRY, CDR2 SYGVKD. This CDR3 has 13 amino acids. V lost 2 bases and J lost 6, with 8 bases in between. In nucleotides, the CDR3 is TGTGCCATCAGTGAGCTTCGGGGTCAGCCCCAGCATTTT. Amino acid sequence: CAISELRGQPQHF.

The rearrangement links TRBV27 to TRBJ2-7; TRBD2 aligns across 11 bases. From germline, CDR1 is MNHEY and CDR2 SMNVEV (reference sequence). The CDR3 covers 16 residues. Trimming removed 5 bases from V and 0 bases from J; junction bases left unmatched: 6. The CDR3 DNA sequence: TGTGCCAGCAGTCCCCGGACTAGCGGGTCCTCCTACGAGCAGTACTTC. Translating it yields CASSPRTSGSSYEQYF.

This chain connects TRBV9 to TRBJ1-2, with 10 bases lining up with TRBD1. The CDR3 totals 15 residues. The ends lost 3 bases at V and 10 bases at J; junction bases unmatched: 12. The germline CDR1 and CDR2 sequences are SGDLS and YYNGEE. CDR3 in amino acids: CASSASTGTGDLYTF. CDR3 in DNA: TGTGCCAGCAGCGCTAGCACCGGGACAGGGGACCTCTACACCTTC.

V and J are TRBV7-9 and TRBJ1-6; D might be TRBD1 (5 bases). V dropped 4 bases and J dropped 7 bases, with 11 bases sitting between them. Germline V gene sequence: CDR1 SEHNR, CDR2 FQNEAQ (reference sequence). CDR3 length: 14 amino acids. The CDR3 region has the DNA TGTGCCAGCAGCTCTCGGGACTCAAATTCACCCCTCCACTTT. Translation: CASSSRDSNSPLHF.

This clone was observed a single time. This chain links TRBV27 with TRBJ1-5; D perhaps matches TRBD1 (5 bases). Germline CDR1 and CDR2: MNHEY and SMNVEV (reference sequence). V lost 3 bases, J lost 9 bases, and 15 bases lay in between. This CDR3 region has 14 residues. The CDR3 reads CASSLEGRGAPQHF. The CDR3 DNA sequence: TGTGCCAGCAGTTTGGAGGGGCGCGGTGCGCCCCAGCATTTT.

The J gene is TRBJ1-3, the V gene TRBV5-1; maybe TRBD1 (6 bases). CDR3 length: 16 residues. Per the germline V gene, CDR1 is SGHRS and CDR2 is YFSETQ. Trimming removed 0 bases from V and 3 bases from J, with 13 bases in between. The CDR3 sequence: CASSLAGGRNGNTIYF. CDR3 nucleotide sequence: TGCGCCAGCAGCTTGGCCGGGGGGCGCAATGGAAACACCATATATTTT.

The gene calls are TRBV7-8 and TRBJ1-1; D is uncertain. The CDR3 extends over 14 amino acids. V was shortened by 3 bases and J by 1 base, with 9 bases between the two germline ends. The germline CDR1 and CDR2 sequences are SGHVS and FQNEAQ. The CDR3 spells CASSFSQKNTEAFF. In nucleotides, the CDR3 is TGTGCCAGCAGCTTTTCACAGAAGAACACTGAAGCTTTCTTT.